The 8 T cell receptor beta chains below come from one sample, sequenced in a study of cytomegalovirus exposure and HLA in healthy donors. The PCR had 60 Vbeta and 13 Jbeta primers. Clones were sequenced by immunoSEQ multiplex PCR, and TCRdb holds only the in-frame ones, with some missing. The data show 90,000 to 100,000 clones, approximately 76% seen once. The sequencing input was PBMCs. The receptors originated from a man in his forties in good health and CMV-seronegative.

The table lists this clone with a few counts. The chain recombines TRBV7-2 with TRBJ2-5; no clear D. This CDR3 has 14 amino acids. Trimming shortened V by 1 base and J by 1 base, and 7 bases separated the two germline ends. Germline V CDR1 and CDR2: SGHTA, FQGNSA. The CDR3 spells CASSLVLSQETQYF. The CDR3 region has the DNA TGTGCCAGCAGCTTAGTGCTATCCCAAGAGACCCAGTACTTC.

The chain employs TRBV5-1 and TRBJ2-1; the D gene is possibly TRBD1 (8 bases). Germline V gene sequence: CDR1 SGHRS, CDR2 YFSETQ. The CDR3 length is 16 residues. Trimming removed 2 bases at V and 7 bases at J, with 19 bases between. CDR3 amino acids: CASSLTGTGGGNEQFF. CDR3 nucleotide sequence: TGCGCCAGCAGCTTAACCGGGACAGGCGGGGGAAATGAGCAGTTCTTC.

The rearrangement links TRBV5-6 to TRBJ2-1; possible D gene TRBD2, 5 bases. V lost 0 bases and J lost 9, with 19 bases in between. The CDR3 has 16 residues. Germline CDR1 is SGHDT and CDR2 is YYEEEE. The CDR3 region has the DNA TGTGCCAGCAGCTTGGAGGGTCTCCGGGGTTTCGCTGAGCAGTTCTTC. It encodes CASSLEGLRGFAEQFF.

The genes are TRBV5-5 and TRBJ2-4, with 7 bases aligning to TRBD1. This CDR3 has 17 amino acids. The ends lost 1 base at V and 3 bases at J; junction bases unmatched: 10. The germline V gene encodes CDR1 SGHKS and CDR2 YYEKEE (reference sequence). CDR3 region: CASSLSLDRAHKNIQYF. CDR3 sequence (DNA): TGTGCCAGCAGCTTGTCTCTTGACAGGGCCCACAAAAACATTCAGTACTTC.

The sample holds a few counts of this clone. The chain carries TRBV6-5 and TRBJ1-3; D is uncertain. This CDR3 is 15 amino acids long. Germline assignment: CDR1 MNHEY and CDR2 SVGAGI. V lost 2 bases to trimming and J lost 1 base, with 9 bases between them. The CDR3 coding sequence is TGTGCCAGCAGTTACAGCCGTTATTCTGGAAACACCATATATTTT. This sequence encodes CASSYSRYSGNTIYF.

As to this clone: Mismatch with germline at one junction end may stem from a read error. The V gene is TRBV7-8, the J gene TRBJ1-3, with D perhaps matching TRBD1 (5 bases). The CDR3 contains 14 residues. From germline, CDR1 is SGHVS and CDR2 FQNEAQ. CDR3 residues: CASSFTGTGNAIYF. In nucleotides, the CDR3 is TGTGCCAGCAGCTTTACGGGGACTGGAAACGCCATATATTTT.

To note about this clone: Its ends do not fully match the called genes, so a read error is possible. The rearrangement joins TRBV7-9 to TRBJ1-4, with 9 bases identical to TRBD1. This CDR3 comprises 14 residues. CDR1 and CDR2 from the germline V gene are SEHNR and FQNEAQ (reference sequence). The DNA of the CDR3 is TGTTCCAGCACCCGGACAGGGGTTAATGAAAAACTGTTTTTT. Translating it yields CSSTRTGVNEKLFF.

This clone has more than one count but fewer than ten. The genes are TRBV6-6 and TRBJ2-2, with 9 nucleotides matching TRBD2. With 0 bases clipped from V and 10 bases from J, the junction kept 9 bases outside the gene matches. Germline lookup yields CDR1 MNHNY and CDR2 SVGAGI (reference sequence). This CDR3 has 16 residues. CDR3 nucleotides: TGTGCCAGCAGTTACTCAGGCGGGAGGGCCTCAGAGGAGCTGTTTTTT. Translation gives CASSYSGGRASEELFF.